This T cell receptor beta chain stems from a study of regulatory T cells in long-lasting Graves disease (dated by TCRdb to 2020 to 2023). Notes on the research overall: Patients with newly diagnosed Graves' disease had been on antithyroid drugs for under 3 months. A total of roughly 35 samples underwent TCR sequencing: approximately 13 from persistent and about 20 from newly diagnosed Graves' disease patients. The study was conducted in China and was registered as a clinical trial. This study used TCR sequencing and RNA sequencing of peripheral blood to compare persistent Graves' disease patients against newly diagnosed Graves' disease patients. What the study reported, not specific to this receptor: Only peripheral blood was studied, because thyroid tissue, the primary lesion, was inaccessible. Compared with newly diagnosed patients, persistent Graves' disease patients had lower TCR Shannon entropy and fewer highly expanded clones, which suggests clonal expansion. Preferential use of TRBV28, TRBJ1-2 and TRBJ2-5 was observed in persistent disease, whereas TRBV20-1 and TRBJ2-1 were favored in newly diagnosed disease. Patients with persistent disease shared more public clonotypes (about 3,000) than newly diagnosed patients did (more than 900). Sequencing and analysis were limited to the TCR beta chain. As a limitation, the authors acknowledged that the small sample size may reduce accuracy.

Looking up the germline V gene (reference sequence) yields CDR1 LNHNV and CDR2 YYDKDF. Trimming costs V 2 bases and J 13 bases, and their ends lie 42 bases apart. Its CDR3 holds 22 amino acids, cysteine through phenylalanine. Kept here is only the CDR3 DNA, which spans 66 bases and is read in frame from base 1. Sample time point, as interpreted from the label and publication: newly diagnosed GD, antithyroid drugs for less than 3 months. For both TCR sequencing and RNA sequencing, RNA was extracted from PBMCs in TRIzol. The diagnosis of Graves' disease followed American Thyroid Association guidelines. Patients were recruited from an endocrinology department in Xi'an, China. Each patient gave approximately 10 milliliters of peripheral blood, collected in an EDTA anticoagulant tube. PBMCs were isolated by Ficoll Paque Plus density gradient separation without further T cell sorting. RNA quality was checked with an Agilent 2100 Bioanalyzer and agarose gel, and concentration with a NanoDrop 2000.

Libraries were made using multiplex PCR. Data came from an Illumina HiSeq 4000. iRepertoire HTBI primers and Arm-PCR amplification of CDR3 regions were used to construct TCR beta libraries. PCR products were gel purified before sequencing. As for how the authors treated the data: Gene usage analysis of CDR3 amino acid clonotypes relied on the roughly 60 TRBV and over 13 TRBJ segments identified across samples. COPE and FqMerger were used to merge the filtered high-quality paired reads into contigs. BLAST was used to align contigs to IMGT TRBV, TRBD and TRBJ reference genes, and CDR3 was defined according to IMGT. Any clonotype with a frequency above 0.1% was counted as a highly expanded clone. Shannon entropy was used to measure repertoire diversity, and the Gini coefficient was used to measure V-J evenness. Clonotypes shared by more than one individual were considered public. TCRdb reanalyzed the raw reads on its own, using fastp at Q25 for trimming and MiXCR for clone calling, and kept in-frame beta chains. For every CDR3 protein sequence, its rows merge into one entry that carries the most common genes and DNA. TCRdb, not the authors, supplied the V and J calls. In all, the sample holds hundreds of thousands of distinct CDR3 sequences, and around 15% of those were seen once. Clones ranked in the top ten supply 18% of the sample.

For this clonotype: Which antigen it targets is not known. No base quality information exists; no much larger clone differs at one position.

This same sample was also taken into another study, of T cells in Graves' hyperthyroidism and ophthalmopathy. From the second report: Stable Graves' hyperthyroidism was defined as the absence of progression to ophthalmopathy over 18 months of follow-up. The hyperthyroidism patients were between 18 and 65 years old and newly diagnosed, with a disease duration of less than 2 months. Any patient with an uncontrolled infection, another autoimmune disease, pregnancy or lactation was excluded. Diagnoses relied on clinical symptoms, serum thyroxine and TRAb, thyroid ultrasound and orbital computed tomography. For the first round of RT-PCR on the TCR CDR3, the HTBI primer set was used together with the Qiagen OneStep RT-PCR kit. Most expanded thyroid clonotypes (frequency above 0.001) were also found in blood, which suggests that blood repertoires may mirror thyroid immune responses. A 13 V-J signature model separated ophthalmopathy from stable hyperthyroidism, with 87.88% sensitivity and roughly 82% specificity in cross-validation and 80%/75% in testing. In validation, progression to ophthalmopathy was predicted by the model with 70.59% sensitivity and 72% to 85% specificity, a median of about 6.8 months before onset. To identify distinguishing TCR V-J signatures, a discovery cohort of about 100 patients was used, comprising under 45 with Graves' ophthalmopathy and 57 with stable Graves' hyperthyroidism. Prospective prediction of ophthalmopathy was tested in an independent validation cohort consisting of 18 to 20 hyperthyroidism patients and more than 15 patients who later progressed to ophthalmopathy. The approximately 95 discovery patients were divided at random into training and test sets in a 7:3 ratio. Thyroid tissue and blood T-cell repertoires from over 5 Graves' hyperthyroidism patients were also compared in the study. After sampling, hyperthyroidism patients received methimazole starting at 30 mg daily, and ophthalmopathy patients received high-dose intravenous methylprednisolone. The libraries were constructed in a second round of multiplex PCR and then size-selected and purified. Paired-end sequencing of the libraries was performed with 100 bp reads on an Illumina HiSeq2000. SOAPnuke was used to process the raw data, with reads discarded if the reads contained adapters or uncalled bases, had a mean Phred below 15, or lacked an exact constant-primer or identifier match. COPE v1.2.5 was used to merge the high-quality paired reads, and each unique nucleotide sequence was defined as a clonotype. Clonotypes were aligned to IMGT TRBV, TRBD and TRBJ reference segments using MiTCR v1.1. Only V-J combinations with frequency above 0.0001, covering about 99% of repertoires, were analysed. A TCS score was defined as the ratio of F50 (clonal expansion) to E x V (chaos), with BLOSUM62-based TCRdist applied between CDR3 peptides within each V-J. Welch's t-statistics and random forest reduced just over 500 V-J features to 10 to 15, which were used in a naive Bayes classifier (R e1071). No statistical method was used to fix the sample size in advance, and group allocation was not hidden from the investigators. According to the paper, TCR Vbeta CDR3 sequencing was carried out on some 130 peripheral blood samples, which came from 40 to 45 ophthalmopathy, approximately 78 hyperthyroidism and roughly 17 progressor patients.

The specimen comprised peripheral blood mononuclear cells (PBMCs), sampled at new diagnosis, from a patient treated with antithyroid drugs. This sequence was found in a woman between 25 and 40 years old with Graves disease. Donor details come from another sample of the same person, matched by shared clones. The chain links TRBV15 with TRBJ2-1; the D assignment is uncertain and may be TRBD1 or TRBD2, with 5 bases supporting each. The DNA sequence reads TGTGCCACCAGCAGAACCCGGGAACGGACAACTAATCTGATGCCACCGCCTCAGGGTCAGTTCTTC. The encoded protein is CATSRTRERTTNLMPPPQGQFF.